This entry lists 29 T cell receptor beta chains sequenced from one sample in a study of vaccination effects on CD4 cells after COVID-19. The authors isolated CD4+ T cells after about eleven days of culture. Their target antigens are unknown. Using immunoSEQ multiplex PCR, the repertoire was profiled, and TCRdb retains in-frame clones only, with some absent. The data hold under 40,000 clones, with roughly 87% observed a single time. Sample: CD4+ T cells from PBMCs cultured without peptide, taken before COVID-19 vaccination. These receptor sequences come from a human donor who received a COVID-19 vaccine.

The chain joins TRBV5-1 to TRBJ2-3; 12 bases are a match to TRBD2. Germline CDR1 and CDR2: SGHRS and YFSETQ. This CDR3 comprises 17 residues. After removal of 4 bases from V and 3 bases from J, the junction contained 9 bases not matched to a gene. The CDR3 DNA reads TGCGCCAGCAGCATCCTAGCGGGGGGGTCCATGACAGATACGCAGTATTTT. Protein sequence: CASSILAGGSMTDTQYF.

The chain employs TRBV6-1 and TRBJ2-3; D gene unclear. Between the trimmed V and J ends, which lost 2 bases and 6 bases, there was a span of 15 bases. The CDR3 consists of 15 residues. From germline, CDR1 is MNHNS and CDR2 SASEGT. The CDR3 reads CASSEPSRPWDTQYF. CDR3 nucleotides: TGTGCCAGCAGTGAACCCTCGAGACCTTGGGATACGCAGTATTTT.

Remarks on this clone: Other nucleotide sequences from this sample produce the same CDR3. The rearrangement uses TRBV5-1 and TRBJ1-3; D not resolved. The CDR3 runs to 14 residues. Germline CDR1 reads SGHRS; CDR2 reads YFSETQ. V gave up 0 bases and J gave up 0 bases, with 4 bases separating them. CDR3 sequence reads: CASSLGGSGNTIYF. In nucleotides, the CDR3 is TGCGCCAGCAGCTTGGGAGGCTCTGGAAACACCATATATTTT.

The V call is TRBV24-1, the J call TRBJ2-3; D is undetermined. The germline V and J ends were trimmed by 4 bases and 3 bases, with 13 bases remaining between them. The CDR3 loop spans 15 amino acids. CDR1 KGHDR and CDR2 SFDVKD come from the germline V gene. The CDR3 loop is CATSDPESRTDTQYF. DNA of the CDR3: TGTGCCACCAGTGACCCCGAGAGTCGGACAGATACGCAGTATTTT.

This clone occurred once. The chain is built from TRBV4-1 and TRBJ1-3; TRBD1 might be the D (6 bases). V gave up 4 bases and J gave up 4 bases, with 8 bases separating them. Germline CDR1 reads MGHRA; CDR2 reads YSYEKL. CDR3 length equals 13 residues. In DNA form, the CDR3 reads TGCGCCAGCAGCCCCCAGGGGGGAAACACCATATATTTT. Translated, it gives CASSPQGGNTIYF.

The chain is built from TRBV7-2 and TRBJ2-3; TRBD2 agrees at 8 bases. The CDR3 spans 14 residues. Germline CDR1 is SGHTA and CDR2 is FQGNSA. Trimming removed 2 bases from V and 7 bases from J; junction bases left unmatched: 5. This CDR3 reads CASSLIGGANTQYF. CDR3 bases: TGTGCCAGCAGCTTAATCGGGGGGGCGAATACGCAGTATTTT. Supplemented by reference TRBV7-2 and TRBJ2-3, the full variable domain reads GAGVSQSPSNKVTEKGKDVELRCDPISGHTALYWYRQSLGQGLEFLIYFQGNSAPDKSGLPSDRFSAERTGGSVSTLTIQRTQQEDSAVYLCASSLIGGANTQYFGPGTRLTVL.

This clone showed up just once. The genes are TRBV7-2 and TRBJ1-3; D remains ambiguous. Trimming took 3 bases from V and 0 from J, leaving 12 bases between them. Germline assignment: CDR1 SGHTA and CDR2 FQGNSA. CDR3 size: 16 residues. The CDR3 sequence is CASSLTLVGSGNTIYF. Written as DNA, the CDR3 is TGTGCCAGCAGCTTGACGCTAGTGGGCTCTGGAAACACCATATATTTT. Using reference TRBV7-2 and TRBJ1-3 for the parts outside the CDR3, the full variable domain is GAGVSQSPSNKVTEKGKDVELRCDPISGHTALYWYRQSLGQGLEFLIYFQGNSAPDKSGLPSDRFSAERTGGSVSTLTIQRTQQEDSAVYLCASSLTLVGSGNTIYFGEGSWLTVV.

This chain uses TRBV11-2 with TRBJ2-4; D might be TRBD2 (6 bases). V lost 5 bases, J lost 3 bases, and 14 bases lay in between. The CDR3 is made up of 15 amino acids. The germline V gene encodes CDR1 SGHAT and CDR2 FQNNGV. The CDR3 loop reads CASSPLAIGKNIQYF. DNA for the CDR3: TGTGCCAGCAGCCCGCTAGCGATTGGCAAAAACATTCAGTACTTC. Full variable domain (rest looked up from reference TRBV11-2 and TRBJ2-4): EAGVAQSPRYKIIEKRQSVAFWCNPISGHATLYWYQQILGQGPKLLIQFQNNGVVDDSQLPKDRFSAERLKGVDSTLKIQPAKLEDSAVYLCASSPLAIGKNIQYFGAGTRLSVL.

The V gene is TRBV15, the J gene TRBJ2-7; 7 bases are a match to TRBD1. J gave up 2 bases and V 1 base, and 11 bases lay outside the gene matches. The CDR3 contains 17 residues. Germline V gene data show CDR1 as LNHNV and CDR2 as YYDKDF (reference sequence). The CDR3 DNA is TGTGCCACCAGCAGAGGGGTCAACTCCGGGACAGCCTACGAGCAGTACGTC. This sequence encodes CATSRGVNSGTAYEQYV.

This chain uses TRBV10-2 with TRBJ2-4; D not resolved. The CDR3 runs 15 residues. The germline V and J ends were trimmed by 3 bases and 0 bases, with 9 bases remaining between them. The germline gives CDR1 WSHSY, CDR2 SAAADI. The CDR3 DNA sequence: TGCGCCAGCAGTGATTTGGGGTTAGCCAAAAACATTCAGTACTTC. Residues: CASSDLGLAKNIQYF.

V is TRBV10-2 and J is TRBJ2-5; TRBD1 matches at 12 bases. V shed 7 bases and J 5 bases; nucleotides not matched to a gene: 11. The CDR3 consists of 16 residues. CDR1 is WSHSY and CDR2 is SAAADI in the germline V gene. CDR3 sequence (DNA): TGCGCCAGCAACCCAACGGGACAGGGGGCCCGGGAGACCCAGTACTTC. It translates to CASNPTGQGARETQYF.

The chain is built from TRBV7-8 and TRBJ2-3; D is possibly TRBD2 (5 bases). Trimming removed 5 bases from V and 6 bases from J, with 9 bases in between. This CDR3 is 12 amino acids long. CDR1 is SGHVS and CDR2 is FQNEAQ in the germline V gene. The CDR3 nucleotides are TGTGCCAGCAGCCCTGGCGGGGATACGCAGTATTTT. It yields the protein CASSPGGDTQYF.

This rearrangement joins TRBV7-2 to TRBJ1-1; a weak D match, TRBD1 (6 bases). The CDR3 contains 15 residues. Germline V CDR1 and CDR2: SGHTA, FQGNSA. Trimming stripped 5 bases from V and 0 bases from J, with 13 bases between. The CDR3 reads CASSRLGTMNTEAFF. DNA of the CDR3: TGTGCCAGCAGCAGGCTTGGGACAATGAACACTGAAGCTTTCTTT.

The chain couples TRBV5-6 to TRBJ1-2, with D hard to call. Trimming left V 2 bases short and J 7 bases short, with 12 bases between. CDR1 and CDR2 (germline): SGHDT, YYEEEE. The CDR3 runs to 13 residues. In DNA form, the CDR3 reads TGTGCCAGCAGCTTTCACGGAGTTTCTGGCTACACCTTC. This codes for CASSFHGVSGYTF.

The rearrangement uses TRBV10-3 and TRBJ2-5; 7 bases are a match to TRBD1. This CDR3 region has 14 residues. The germline V gene has CDR1 ENHRY and CDR2 SYGVKD. V was pared by 5 bases and J by 4 bases, with 7 bases of the junction left unmatched. The chain's CDR3 is CAISPGQTRETQYF. In DNA form, the CDR3 reads TGTGCCATCAGTCCGGGACAGACGCGAGAGACCCAGTACTTC.

The chain is built from TRBV30 and TRBJ2-5, with 7 bases that match TRBD1. Trimming took 3 bases from V and 7 from J; bases not matched to a gene: 11. The germline gives CDR1 GTSNPN, CDR2 SVGIG (reference sequence). This CDR3 is 14 amino acids long. CDR3 bases: TGTGCCTGGAGGCAGACAGGGTCCTCAGGGACCCAGTACTTC. It yields the protein CAWRQTGSSGTQYF.

This clone is a singleton in its sample. The chain couples TRBV6-1 to TRBJ2-4, with 9 bases lining up with TRBD2. Germline CDR1 reads MNHNS; CDR2 reads SASEGT. V shed 2 bases and J 2 bases; nucleotides not matched to a gene: 7. This CDR3 contains 17 residues. CDR3 bases: TGTGCCAGCAGTGAATACGGCGGGGGGGCGCCCAAAAACATTCAGTACTTC. Protein: CASSEYGGGAPKNIQYF.

This clone showed up just a few times. The V and J genes are TRBV7-9 and TRBJ1-2; 9 nucleotides align to TRBD1. Germline V gives CDR1 SEHNR, CDR2 FQNEAQ (reference sequence). The V segment lost 2 bases and the J segment 8 bases; nucleotides outside the gene matches: 12. The CDR3 extends over 16 amino acids. The CDR3, as DNA: TGTGCCAGCAGCTTATTCCCGGGACAGGGCCGCCCCGGCTACACCTTC. Its protein product is CASSLFPGQGRPGYTF.

The CDR3 DNA reads as TGCAGCGTAGGGGACAGAGACACCGGGGAGCTGTTTTTT. Its protein product is CSVGDRDTGELFF. The gene calls are TRBV29-1 and TRBJ2-2, with TRBD1 identical over 7 bases. Germline assignment: CDR1 SQVTM and CDR2 ANQGSEA. The trim removed 6 bases at V and 3 bases at J, leaving 4 bases unmatched. The CDR3 is 13 amino acids.

The J gene is TRBJ1-5, the V gene TRBV6-2 or TRBV6-3; 7 bases match TRBD1. Losses at the gene ends were 2 bases for V and 7 bases for J; bases not matched to a gene: 8. CDR3 length equals 15 residues. Germline lookup yields CDR1 MNHEY and CDR2 SVGEGT. CDR3 protein: CASSYGGTVTQPQHF. DNA of the CDR3: TGTGCCAGCAGTTACGGGGGGACAGTAACACAGCCCCAGCATTTT.

V usage is TRBV2 and J usage is TRBJ2-1; 12 nucleotides agree with TRBD2. The CDR3 contains 15 residues. Trimming took 5 bases from V and 3 from J; bases not matched to a gene: 2. Per the germline V gene, CDR1 is SNHLY and CDR2 is FYNNEI. The CDR3 region is CASSMTSGGYNEQFF. The CDR3 nucleotides read TGTGCCAGCAGTATGACTAGCGGGGGCTACAATGAGCAGTTCTTC.

This rearrangement joins TRBV19 to TRBJ2-3; a weak D match, TRBD1 (5 bases). Trimming pared 6 bases from V and 0 bases from J, leaving 13 bases between. This CDR3 spans 15 amino acids. CDR1 is LNHDA, CDR2 SQIVND, per germline (reference sequence). This CDR3 reads CASSPPGPSTDTQYF. The DNA for the CDR3 is TGTGCCAGTAGCCCTCCAGGGCCCAGCACAGATACGCAGTATTTT.

This chain joins TRBV5-4 and TRBJ2-1, with D maybe TRBD2 (5 bases). The germline gives CDR1 SGHNT, CDR2 YYREEE (reference sequence). This CDR3 has 13 residues. V dropped 1 base and J dropped 5 bases, with 7 bases sitting between them. The CDR3 DNA sequence: TGTGCCAGCAGCTTGCCCGGGGACAATGAGCAGTTCTTC. The encoded protein is CASSLPGDNEQFF.

The gene calls are TRBV7-9 and TRBJ2-3, with D unresolved. Per the germline V gene, CDR1 is SEHNR and CDR2 is FQNEAQ (reference sequence). V dropped 1 base and J dropped 4 bases, with 3 bases sitting between them. The CDR3 totals 12 residues. The CDR3: CASSLGADTQYF. CDR3 DNA: TGTGCCAGCAGCTTAGGCGCAGATACGCAGTATTTT.

The table lists this clone with a few counts. CDR3 sequence (DNA): TGTGCAAGTCGCTTAGGAGGGGGGTTCTATGGCTACACCTTC. The encoded protein is CASRLGGGFYGYTF. The rearrangement joins TRBV12-2 to TRBJ1-2. TRBV12-2 constitutes a pseudogene. This CDR3 is built from 14 residues.

The chain employs TRBV6-5 and TRBJ2-7; no clear D gene. V gave up 2 bases and J gave up 5 bases, with 4 bases separating them. Germline lookup yields CDR1 MNHEY and CDR2 SVGAGI. The CDR3 is 11 amino acids. The CDR3 DNA follows: TGTGCCAGCAGTTACATCCACGAGCAGTACGTC. Translated: CASSYIHEQYV.

J is TRBJ2-7 and V is TRBV27, with 9 bases that match TRBD1. This CDR3 is 11 amino acids long. Trimming cost V 6 bases and J 12 bases; bases outside gene matches: 6. Germline CDR1 and CDR2: MNHEY and SMNVEV (reference sequence). CDR3 DNA sequence: TGTGCCAGCAGCGGACAGGGGTTGTCGTACGTC. Its translation is CASSGQGLSYV.

In its sample, this clone was seen a few times. The rearrangement uses TRBV10-3 and TRBJ1-6; no clear D. Germline lookup yields CDR1 ENHRY and CDR2 SYGVKD. The CDR3 is made up of 13 amino acids. V lost 3 bases to trimming and J lost 4 bases, with 4 bases between them. The CDR3 sequence: CAISDQYNSPLHF. The CDR3 nucleotides read TGTGCCATCAGTGACCAGTATAATTCACCCCTCCACTTT.

J is TRBJ2-1 and V is TRBV12-3 or TRBV12-4; no clear D gene. V was pared by 3 bases and J by 9 bases, with 12 bases between. The CDR3 is 13 amino acids. The CDR3 region is CASSFRLVREQFF. The CDR3 DNA reads TGTGCCAGCAGTTTTCGGTTGGTGCGTGAGCAGTTCTTC.